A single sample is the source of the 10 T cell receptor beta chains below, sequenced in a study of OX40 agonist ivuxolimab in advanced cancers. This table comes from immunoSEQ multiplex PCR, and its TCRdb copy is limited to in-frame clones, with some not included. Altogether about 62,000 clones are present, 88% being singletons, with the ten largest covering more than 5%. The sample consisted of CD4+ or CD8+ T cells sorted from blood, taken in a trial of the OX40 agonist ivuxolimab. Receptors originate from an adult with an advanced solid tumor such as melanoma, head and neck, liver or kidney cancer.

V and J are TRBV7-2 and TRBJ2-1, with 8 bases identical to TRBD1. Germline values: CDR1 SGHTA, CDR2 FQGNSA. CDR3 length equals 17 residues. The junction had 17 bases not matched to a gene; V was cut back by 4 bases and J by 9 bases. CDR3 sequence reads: CASSSWGQAKELGEQFF. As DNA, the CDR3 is TGTGCCAGCAGCTCTTGGGGACAGGCCAAGGAGTTGGGTGAGCAGTTCTTC.

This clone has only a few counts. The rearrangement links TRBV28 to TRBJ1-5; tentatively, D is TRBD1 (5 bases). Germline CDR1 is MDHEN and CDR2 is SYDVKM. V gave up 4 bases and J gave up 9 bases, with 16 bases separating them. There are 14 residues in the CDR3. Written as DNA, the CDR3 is TGTGCCAGCAGTTACCCGGACAATTCTCGGCCCCAGCATTTT. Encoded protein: CASSYPDNSRPQHF.

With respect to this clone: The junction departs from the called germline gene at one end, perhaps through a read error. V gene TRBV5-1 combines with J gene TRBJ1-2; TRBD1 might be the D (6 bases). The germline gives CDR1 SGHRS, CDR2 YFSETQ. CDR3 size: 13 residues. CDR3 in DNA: TGCACCAGCAGCATAGGACAGAGCTATGGCTACACCTTC. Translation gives CTSSIGQSYGYTF.

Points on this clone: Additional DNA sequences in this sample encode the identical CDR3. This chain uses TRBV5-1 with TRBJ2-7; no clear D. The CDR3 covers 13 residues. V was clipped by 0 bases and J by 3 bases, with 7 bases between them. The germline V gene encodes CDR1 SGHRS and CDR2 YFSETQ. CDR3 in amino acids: CASSLEGNYEQYF. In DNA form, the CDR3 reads TGCGCCAGCAGCTTGGAGGGAAACTACGAGCAGTACTTC.

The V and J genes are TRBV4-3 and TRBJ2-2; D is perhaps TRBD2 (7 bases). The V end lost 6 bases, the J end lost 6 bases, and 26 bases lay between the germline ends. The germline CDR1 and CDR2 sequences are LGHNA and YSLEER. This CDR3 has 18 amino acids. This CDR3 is CASSPYHLGTTSAGELFF. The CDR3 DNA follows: TGCGCCAGCAGTCCGTATCACCTCGGGACAACTAGCGCCGGGGAGCTGTTTTTT.

Written as DNA, the CDR3 is TGTGCCAGCAGCTTAGAGTCGGGGGGAGGGACTAGCGGGAGGCCACAGTTCTTC. Its translation: CASSLESGGGTSGRPQFF. J is TRBJ2-1 and V is TRBV7-2; 15 bases agree with TRBD2. CDR1 and CDR2 (germline): SGHTA, FQGNSA. With 1 base clipped from V and 13 bases from J, the junction kept 14 bases outside the gene matches. The CDR3 covers 18 residues. Drawing the rest from reference TRBV7-2 and TRBJ2-1, the complete variable domain is GAGVSQSPSNKVTEKGKDVELRCDPISGHTALYWYRQSLGQGLEFLIYFQGNSAPDKSGLPSDRFSAERTGGSVSTLTIQRTQQEDSAVYLCASSLESGGGTSGRPQFFGPGTRLTVL.

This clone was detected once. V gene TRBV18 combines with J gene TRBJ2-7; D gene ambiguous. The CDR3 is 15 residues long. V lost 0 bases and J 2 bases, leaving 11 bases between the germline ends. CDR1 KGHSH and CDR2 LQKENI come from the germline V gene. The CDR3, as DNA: TGTGCCAGCTCACCACCGATCAGCCAGGCCTACGAGCAGTACTTC. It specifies CASSPPISQAYEQYF.

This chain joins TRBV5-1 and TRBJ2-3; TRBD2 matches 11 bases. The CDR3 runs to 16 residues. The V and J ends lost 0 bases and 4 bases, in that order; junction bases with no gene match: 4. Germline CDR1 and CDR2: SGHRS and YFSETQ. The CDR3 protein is CASSLDGTSGADTQYF. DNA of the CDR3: TGCGCCAGCAGCTTGGACGGGACTAGCGGAGCAGATACGCAGTATTTT.

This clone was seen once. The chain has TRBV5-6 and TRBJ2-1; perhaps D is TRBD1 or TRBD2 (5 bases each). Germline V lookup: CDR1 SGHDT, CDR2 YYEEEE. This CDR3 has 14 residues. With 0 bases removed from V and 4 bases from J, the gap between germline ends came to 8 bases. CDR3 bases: TGTGCCAGCAGCTTGGTGGGGGAATACAATGAGCAGTTCTTC. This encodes CASSLVGEYNEQFF. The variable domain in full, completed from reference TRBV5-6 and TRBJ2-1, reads DAGVTQSPTHLIKTRGQQVTLRCSPKSGHDTVSWYQQALGQGPQFIFQYYEEEERQRGNFPDRFSGHQFPNYSSELNVNALLLGDSALYLCASSLVGEYNEQFFGPGTRLTVL.

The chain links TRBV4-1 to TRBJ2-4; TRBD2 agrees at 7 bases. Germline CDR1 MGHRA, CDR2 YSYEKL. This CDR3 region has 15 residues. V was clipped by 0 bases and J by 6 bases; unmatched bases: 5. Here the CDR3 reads CASSQDLQRGNIQYF. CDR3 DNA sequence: TGCGCCAGCAGCCAAGATCTCCAGCGGGGAAACATTCAGTACTTC.